This TCR beta chain was sequenced in a study of blood T cells in healthy people across ages. Using a J-beta primer mix together with a sample-barcoded 5' primer, a second PCR was run for about 7 to 12 cycles. TCRdb passed the 5' RACE reads through MiXCR, listing each CDR3 protein once. The sample gives some 1.8 million distinct CDR3 sequences, about 39% of which show up once; 23% is in the top ten. This clonotype was seen more than once but under ten times. CDR3 size: 18 residues. The trim removed 0 bases at V and 3 bases at J, leaving 11 bases unmatched. Germline CDR1 reads GTSNPN; CDR2 reads SVGIG (reference sequence).

The material sequenced was blood. The V call is TRBV30, the J call TRBJ2-6; 7 positions agree with TRBD1. The receptor's source is a human donor in good health. CDR3 bases: TGTGCCTGGAGTGTACAGCAGGCAGGGGGTTTTGGGGCCAACGTCCTGACTTTC. It codes for CAWSVQQAGGFGANVLTF.